This T cell receptor beta chain was captured in a study of T cells expressing NK-cell markers (dated by TCRdb to the early 2020s). In terms of the full investigation: TCR beta-chain repertoires were profiled in sorted CD3+CD56+NKG2C+, CD3+CD56+NKG2C- and CD3+CD56-NKG2C+ T-cell subsets from about 8 donors. Among the eight sequenced donors, only one was HCMV-seronegative, while the other seven were HCMV-seropositive. The eight sequenced donors were randomly selected healthy volunteers, three men and five women. The libraries were sequenced on Illumina HiSeq 2000/2500, MiSeq or NextSeq, producing 2 x 150 bp reads.

TCRdb lists the instrument as Illumina HiSeq 2000. The TCR beta cDNA libraries were made using 5'RACE template switching, a step that added both a universal primer site and unique molecular identifiers. cDNA synthesis was primed from the TCR beta constant segment, followed by two successive PCR amplification steps. For the original study's pipeline: MIGEC handled demultiplexing of the reads and grouping by UMI, while MiTCR was used to assemble and quantify clonotypes. To exclude erroneous sequences, any TCR cDNA sequence not supported by at least two reads was discarded. The tcR package was used for downstream repertoire analysis, and clonotypes were matched across fractions by CDR3 nucleotide sequence plus V segment. VDJmatch was used to annotate antigen specificity against VDJdb, with one amino acid substitution allowed in CDR3. The reads went through TCRdb reprocessing, and each CDR3 protein sequence gets one entry with no DNA. TCRdb, not the original authors, processed these V and J calls. The sample table gives roughly 110,000 distinct CDR3 sequences. The ten largest account for around 18% of the sample.

Results and caveats for the whole study, not just this receptor: In six donors, the dominant CD3+CD56+NKG2C+ clonotypes ranked among the top 10 CD8+ clonotypes, making up roughly 1.0-7.0% of CD8+ T cells. Those dominant clonotypes were again the most abundant among CD3+CD56-NKG2C+ cells in a few donors, at about 28.3-65%. It remained unclear whether the expanded NKG2C-expressing T cell clones were specific for HCMV antigens.

Regarding this clonotype: No antigen is known for it.

HCMV-specific IgG was detected in serum with a commercial ELISA kit to determine HCMV serostatus. Ficoll density gradient centrifugation was used to isolate peripheral blood mononuclear cells from blood. CDR1 SQVTM and CDR2 ANQGSEA were looked up in the germline V gene. The CDR3 runs 13 residues from the cysteine to the phenylalanine. Only the protein sequence is given. This sequence was found in a woman aged 18 to 75 in good health. The sequenced sample was blood T cells: a sorted CD56 or NKG2C T cell subset, CD4+ or CD8+ T cells, or bulk PBMC T cells (not recorded which). Recombination linked TRBV29-1 to TRBJ2-3. CDR3 sequence: CSVDGVMADTQYF.